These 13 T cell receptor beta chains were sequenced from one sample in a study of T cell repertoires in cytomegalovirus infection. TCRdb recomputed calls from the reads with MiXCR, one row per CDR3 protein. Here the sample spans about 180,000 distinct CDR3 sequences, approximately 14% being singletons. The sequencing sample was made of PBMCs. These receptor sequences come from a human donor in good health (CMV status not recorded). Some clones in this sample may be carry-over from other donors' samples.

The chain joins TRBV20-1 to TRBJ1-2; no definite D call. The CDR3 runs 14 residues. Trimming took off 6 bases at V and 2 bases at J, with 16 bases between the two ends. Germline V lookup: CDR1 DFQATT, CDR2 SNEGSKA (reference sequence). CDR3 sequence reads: CSALPPGFNYGYTF. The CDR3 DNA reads TGCAGTGCCCTGCCTCCGGGATTCAACTATGGCTACACCTTC.

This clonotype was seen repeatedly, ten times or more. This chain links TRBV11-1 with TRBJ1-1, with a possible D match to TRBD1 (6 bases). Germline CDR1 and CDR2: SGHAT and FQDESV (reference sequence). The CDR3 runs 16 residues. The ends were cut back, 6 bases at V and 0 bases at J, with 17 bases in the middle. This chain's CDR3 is CASRMGKGVMNTEAFF. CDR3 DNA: TGTGCCAGCAGAATGGGAAAGGGGGTCATGAACACTGAAGCTTTCTTT.

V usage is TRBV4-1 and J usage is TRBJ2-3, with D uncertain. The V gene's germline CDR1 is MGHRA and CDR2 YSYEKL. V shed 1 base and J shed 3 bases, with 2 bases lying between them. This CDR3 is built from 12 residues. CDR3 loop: CASSQATDTQYF. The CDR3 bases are TGCGCCAGCAGCCAAGCAACAGATACGCAGTATTTT.

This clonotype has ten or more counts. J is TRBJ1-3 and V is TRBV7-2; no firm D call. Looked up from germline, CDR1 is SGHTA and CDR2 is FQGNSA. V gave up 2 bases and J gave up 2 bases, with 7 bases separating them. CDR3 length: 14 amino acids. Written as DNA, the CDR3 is TGTGCCAGCAGCTTAAACACAGCTGGAAACACCATATATTTT. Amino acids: CASSLNTAGNTIYF.

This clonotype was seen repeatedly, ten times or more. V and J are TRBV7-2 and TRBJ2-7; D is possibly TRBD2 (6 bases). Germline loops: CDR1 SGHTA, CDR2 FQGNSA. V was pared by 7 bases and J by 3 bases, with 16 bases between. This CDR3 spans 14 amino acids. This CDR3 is CASTRGGVYYEQYF. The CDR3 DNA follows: TGTGCCAGCACCCGCGGCGGGGTCTACTACGAGCAGTACTTC.

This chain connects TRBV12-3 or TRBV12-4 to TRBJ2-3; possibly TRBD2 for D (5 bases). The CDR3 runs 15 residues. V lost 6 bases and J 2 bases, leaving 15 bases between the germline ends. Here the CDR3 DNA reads TGTGCCAGCAGCCCCAGGCAGACTAACACAGATACGCAGTATTTT. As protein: CASSPRQTNTDTQYF.

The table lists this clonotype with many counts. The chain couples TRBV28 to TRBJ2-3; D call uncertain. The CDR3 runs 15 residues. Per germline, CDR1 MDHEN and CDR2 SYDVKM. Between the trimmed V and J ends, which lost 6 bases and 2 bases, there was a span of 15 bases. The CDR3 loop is CASSPPEGITDTQYF. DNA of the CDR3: TGTGCCAGCAGCCCCCCCGAAGGGATCACAGATACGCAGTATTTT.

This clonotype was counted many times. CDR3 in DNA: TGTGCCAGCAGCTTAATGGGACAGCCCTCGTCTGAAGCTTTCTTT. Translated: CASSLMGQPSSEAFF. The chain is built from TRBV7-2 and TRBJ1-1; 7 nucleotides align to TRBD1. In germline, CDR1 is SGHTA, CDR2 FQGNSA. The CDR3 has 15 amino acids. Trimming took 2 bases from V and 6 from J; bases not matched to a gene: 9.

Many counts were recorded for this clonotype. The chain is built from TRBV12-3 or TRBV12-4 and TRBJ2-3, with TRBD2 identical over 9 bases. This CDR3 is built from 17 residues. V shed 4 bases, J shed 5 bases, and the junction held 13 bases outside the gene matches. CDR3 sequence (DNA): TGTGCCAGCAGTTCGGTTGTAGAAGCGGGAGGTGGAGATACGCAGTATTTT. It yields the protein CASSSVVEAGGGDTQYF.

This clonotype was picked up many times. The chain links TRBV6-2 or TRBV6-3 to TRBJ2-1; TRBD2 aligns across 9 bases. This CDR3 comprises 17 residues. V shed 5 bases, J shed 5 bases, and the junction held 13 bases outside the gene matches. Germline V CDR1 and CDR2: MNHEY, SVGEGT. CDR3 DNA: TGTGCCAGCAGTACGGGCTCTAGCGGGATGTCTGACAATGAGCAGTTCTTC. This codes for CASSTGSSGMSDNEQFF.

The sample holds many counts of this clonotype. The CDR3 DNA is TGTGCCAGCAGTTACGCATGGGCGAACACTGAAGCTTTCTTT. This gives the protein CASSYAWANTEAFF. This chain uses TRBV6-2 or TRBV6-3 with TRBJ1-1; D unresolved. Per germline, CDR1 MNHEY and CDR2 SVGEGT. The CDR3 sequence is 14 residues long. V gave up 2 bases and J gave up 1 base, with 8 bases separating them.

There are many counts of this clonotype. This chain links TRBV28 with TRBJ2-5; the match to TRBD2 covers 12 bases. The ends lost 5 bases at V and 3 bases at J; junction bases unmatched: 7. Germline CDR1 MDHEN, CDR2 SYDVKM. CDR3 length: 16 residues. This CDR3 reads CASSGLAGSGKETQYF. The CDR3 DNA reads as TGTGCCAGCAGTGGACTAGCGGGATCGGGTAAAGAGACCCAGTACTTC.

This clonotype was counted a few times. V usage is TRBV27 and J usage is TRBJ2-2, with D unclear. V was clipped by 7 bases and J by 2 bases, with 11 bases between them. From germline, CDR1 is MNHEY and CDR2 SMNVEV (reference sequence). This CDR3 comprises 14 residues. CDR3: CASTLDGNTGELFF. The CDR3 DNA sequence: TGTGCCAGCACCCTGGACGGCAACACCGGGGAGCTGTTTTTT.